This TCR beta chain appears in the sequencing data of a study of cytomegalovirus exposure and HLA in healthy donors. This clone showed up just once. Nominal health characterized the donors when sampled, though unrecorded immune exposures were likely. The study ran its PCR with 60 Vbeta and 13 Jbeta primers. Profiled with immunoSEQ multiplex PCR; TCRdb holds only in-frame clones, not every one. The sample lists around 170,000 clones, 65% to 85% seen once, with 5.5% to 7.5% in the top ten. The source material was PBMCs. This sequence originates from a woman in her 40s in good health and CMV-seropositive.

Written as DNA, the CDR3 is TGTGCCAGCAGCCCGGACAGGGTGCATGGCTACACCTTC. Translation: CASSPDRVHGYTF. The chain has TRBV7-2 and TRBJ1-2; TRBD1 matches at 8 bases. CDR1 SGHTA and CDR2 FQGNSA come from the germline V gene. This CDR3 is built from 13 residues. V shed 5 bases, J shed 6 bases, and the junction held 5 bases outside the gene matches.